The present T cell receptor beta chain was sequenced within a study of cytomegalovirus exposure and HLA in healthy donors. Details on this clone: Its antigen is not identified.

60 Vbeta and 13 Jbeta primers were used in PCR. The method was immunoSEQ multiplex PCR; TCRdb's version includes in-frame clones alone and lacks a portion of them. The sample carries 130,000 or so clones, roughly 75% recorded once. This CDR3 has 15 amino acids. V trimming: 3 bases; J trimming: 0 bases; junction bases outside the gene matches: 5. Germline values: CDR1 SGDLS, CDR2 YYNGEE. Findings and limits, study-wide: Researchers reported in a later analysis that common viral pathogens appeared linked to several top clusters. It was only CMV serostatus that was available as immune exposure information.

The V gene is TRBV9, the J gene TRBJ1-1, with TRBD1 matching over 7 bases. Sequencing was performed on PBMCs. The source of this sequence is a man in his thirties or forties in good health and CMV-seronegative. The CDR3 protein is CASSDGTALNTEAFF. DNA of the CDR3: TGTGCCAGCAGCGATGGGACAGCCCTGAACACTGAAGCTTTCTTT.